This is a list of T cell receptor beta chains from one sample in a study of blood T cells in healthy people across ages. TCRdb called the 5' RACE reads again in MiXCR, with one record for every CDR3 protein. Of hundreds of thousands of distinct CDR3 sequences in the sample, about 25% were seen once. These data were also reused for a study on T cells of mothers and their children.

The sequencing sample was made of blood. The receptor source for this set is a boy under 18 in good health. The CDR3 runs from the conserved cysteine through the conserved F or W. The D gene is left open where the match is weak. Size tells how often a clone was seen (once, few, many) or the class of an expanded clone, and some rows leave it out.

CDR3 protein | CDR3 DNA | V gene | clone size | D gene | J gene
CASSFGPGETQYF | TGTGCCAGCAGTTTCGGACCGGGGGAGACCCAGTACTTC | TRBV6-5 | NA | NA | TRBJ2-5
CASSPAPGLAEPYEQYF | TGTGCCAGCAGCCCTGCACCGGGACTAGCGGAGCCCTACGAGCAGTACTTC | TRBV7-9 | NA | TRBD2 | TRBJ2-7
CASSFGGLETQYF | TGTGCCAGCAGCTTCGGGGGGCTGGAGACCCAGTACTTC | TRBV7-2 | many | NA | TRBJ2-5
CASSFDPAGSSTDTQYF | TGTGCCAGCAGCTTTGATCCTGCGGGGTCTAGCACAGATACGCAGTATTTT | TRBV11-1 | NA | NA | TRBJ2-3
CAISEAISSGVYEQYF | TGTGCCATCAGTGAGGCTATCTCTAGCGGGGTTTACGAGCAGTACTTC | TRBV10-3 | once | TRBD2 | TRBJ2-7
CASSLDVSGKETQYF | TGTGCCAGCAGCTTGGATGTTAGCGGGAAAGAGACCCAGTACTTC | TRBV5-6 | NA | TRBD2 | TRBJ2-5
CASSTTFGTSGSGNEQFF | TGTGCCAGCAGCACAACCTTCGGGACTAGCGGGAGTGGAAATGAGCAGTTCTTC | TRBV7-3 | NA | TRBD2 | TRBJ2-1
CATGQAKISPLHF | TGTGCCACCGGACAGGCGAAGATTTCACCCCTCCACTTT | TRBV6-5 | NA | TRBD1 | TRBJ1-6
CASSRTRGSTSYNEQFF | TGTGCCAGCAGCCGGACTCGCGGGAGTACCTCCTACAATGAGCAGTTCTTC | TRBV6-1 | few | TRBD2 | TRBJ2-1
CSAISSYEQYF | TGCAGTGCTATTTCTAGCTACGAGCAGTACTTC | TRBV20-1 | few | NA | TRBJ2-7
CATSDPRYDSSGANVLTF | TGTGCCACCAGTGATCCTCGATATGACAGCTCTGGGGCCAACGTCCTGACTTTC | TRBV24-1 | NA | NA | TRBJ2-6
CASRPIGLAGPQETQYF | TGTGCCAGCAGACCCATCGGACTAGCGGGACCTCAAGAGACCCAGTACTTC | TRBV28 | few | TRBD2 | TRBJ2-5
CSAATGTGTQETQYF | TGCAGTGCTGCCACCGGGACAGGGACACAAGAGACCCAGTACTTC | TRBV20-1 | few | TRBD1 | TRBJ2-5
CSARVRESGEQYF | TGCAGTGCTAGAGTCCGGGAGAGCGGCGAGCAGTACTTC | TRBV20-1 | many | NA | TRBJ2-7
CASSLGTGGKQFF | TGCGCCAGCAGCCTGGGGACAGGGGGCAAGCAGTTCTTC | TRBV5-1 | NA | TRBD1 | TRBJ2-1
CSVYGGNTEAFF | TGCAGCGTTTATGGCGGAAACACTGAAGCTTTCTTT | TRBV29-1 | few | NA | TRBJ1-1
CASSIAQREIDEQFF | TGTGCCAGTAGTATAGCCCAGCGGGAGATAGATGAGCAGTTCTTC | TRBV19 | few | TRBD2 | TRBJ2-1
CASSFERTGGGGNTIYF | TGTGCCAGCAGCTTTGAACGGACAGGGGGTGGTGGAAACACCATATATTTT | TRBV13 | NA | TRBD1 | TRBJ1-3
CASSTGWGSEAFF | TGTGCCAGCAGCACGGGCTGGGGTTCTGAAGCTTTCTTT | TRBV7-3 | NA | NA | TRBJ1-1
CASSLAEGDEQYF | TGTGCCAGCAGCTTAGCGGAAGGAGACGAGCAGTACTTC | TRBV7-2 | few | NA | TRBJ2-7
CSVEDRLDIQYF | TGCAGCGTTGAAGATCGGTTAGACATTCAGTACTTC | TRBV29-1 | NA | NA | TRBJ2-4
CASSLSYNGAQYF | TGTGCCAGCAGCTTAAGCTACAATGGGGCCCAGTACTTC | TRBV7-2 | few | NA | TRBJ2-5
CASSGGASTNEKLFF | TGCGCCAGCAGCGGGGGGGCTTCAACTAATGAAAAACTGTTTTTT | TRBV5-1 | few | NA | TRBJ1-4
CASSYYGRENEQFF | TGCGCCAGCAGTTATTACGGGCGGGAGAATGAGCAGTTCTTC | TRBV5-1 | NA | TRBD2 | TRBJ2-1
CSVSLRGIPRETQYF | TGCAGCGTCTCACTAAGGGGCATACCTCGCGAGACCCAGTACTTC | TRBV29-1 | many | NA | TRBJ2-5